Following are 3 T cell receptor beta chains from one sample sequenced in a study of post-analysis software for immune sequencing data. Whole-study findings and limits: Patients used several TRBV segments, including TRBV5-6, TRBV5-1 and TRBV20-1, more often than controls.

These TCRs are of unknown antigen specificity. Built from TCR beta cDNA, the libraries had unique molecular identifiers in them. MiXCR was run by TCRdb on the PCR reads, yielding one entry per CDR3 protein. The repertoire holds some 690,000 distinct CDR3 sequences, over 45% seen once, with around 10% in the top ten. Source material: blood. The origin of the receptors is a girl between 2 and 10 years old with multiple sclerosis.

The genes are TRBV27 and TRBJ1-1, with 9 positions matching TRBD1. The J segment lost 5 bases and the V segment lost 6 bases, leaving 7 bases of the junction unmatched. The germline V gene has CDR1 MNHEY and CDR2 SMNVEV (reference sequence). The CDR3 loop spans 14 amino acids. CDR3 sequence reads: CASSLGTGRTEAFF. As DNA, the CDR3 is TGTGCCAGCAGCCTTGGGACAGGGCGGACTGAAGCTTTCTTT.

On this clonotype itself: At one boundary the junction diverges from the germline segment, which might be a read error. This rearrangement joins TRBV6-5 to TRBJ2-1; 7 nucleotides line up with TRBD2. CDR1 and CDR2 from the germline V gene are MNHEY and SVGAGI. CDR3 length: 16 residues. The CDR3 nucleotides are TGTGCCAGCAGCCCCAAGACCGGGACTACCAACGATGAGCGGTTCTTC. This encodes CASSPKTGTTNDERFF.

The chain combines TRBV12-3 or TRBV12-4 with TRBJ2-5; weak D call: TRBD2 (7 bases). The CDR3 totals 17 residues. The V end lost 5 bases, the J end lost 1 base, and 20 bases lay between the germline ends. In DNA form, the CDR3 reads TGTGCCAGCAGTCTCCGACGGACAGCGGGGCCCCAAGAGACCCAGTACTTC. Translation: CASSLRRTAGPQETQYF.